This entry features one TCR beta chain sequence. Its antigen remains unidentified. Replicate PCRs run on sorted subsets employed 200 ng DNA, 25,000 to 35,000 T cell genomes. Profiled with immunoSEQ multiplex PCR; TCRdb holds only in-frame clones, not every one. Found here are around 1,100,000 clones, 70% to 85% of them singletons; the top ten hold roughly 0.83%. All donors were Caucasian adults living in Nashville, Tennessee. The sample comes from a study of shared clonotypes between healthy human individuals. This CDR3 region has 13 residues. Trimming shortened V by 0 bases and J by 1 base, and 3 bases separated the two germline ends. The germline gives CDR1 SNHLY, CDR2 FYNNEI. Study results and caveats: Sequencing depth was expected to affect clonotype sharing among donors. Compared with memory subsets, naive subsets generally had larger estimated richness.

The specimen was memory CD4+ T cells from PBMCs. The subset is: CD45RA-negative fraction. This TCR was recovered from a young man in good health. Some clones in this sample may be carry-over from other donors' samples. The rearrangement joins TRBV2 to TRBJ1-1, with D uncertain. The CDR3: CASSEAGNTEAFF. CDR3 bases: TGTGCCAGCAGTGAAGCTGGGAACACTGAAGCTTTCTTT.